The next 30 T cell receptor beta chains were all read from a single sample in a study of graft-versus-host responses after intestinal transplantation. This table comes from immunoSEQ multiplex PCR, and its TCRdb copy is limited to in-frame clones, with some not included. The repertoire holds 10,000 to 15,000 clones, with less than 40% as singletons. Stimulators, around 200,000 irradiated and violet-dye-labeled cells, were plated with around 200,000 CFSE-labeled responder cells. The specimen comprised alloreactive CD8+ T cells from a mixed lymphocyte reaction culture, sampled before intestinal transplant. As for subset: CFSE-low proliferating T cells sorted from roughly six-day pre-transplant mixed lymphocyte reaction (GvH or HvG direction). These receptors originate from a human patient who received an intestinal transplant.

CDR3 in amino acids: CASSQAGQARSPLHF. The CDR3 DNA reads TGTGCCAGCAGCCAAGCTGGCCAGGCGCGCTCACCCCTCCACTTT. The rearrangement links TRBV4-2 to TRBJ1-6; D unresolved. CDR1 is LGHNA, CDR2 YNFKEQ, per germline. The CDR3 consists of 15 residues. V lost 1 base, J lost 10 bases, and 14 bases lay in between.

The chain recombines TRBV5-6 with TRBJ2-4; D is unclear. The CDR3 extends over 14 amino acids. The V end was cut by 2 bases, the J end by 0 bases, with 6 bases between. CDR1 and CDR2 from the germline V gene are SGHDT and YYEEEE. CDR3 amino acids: CASSFYIAKNIQYF. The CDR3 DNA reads TGTGCCAGCAGCTTTTATATAGCCAAAAACATTCAGTACTTC.

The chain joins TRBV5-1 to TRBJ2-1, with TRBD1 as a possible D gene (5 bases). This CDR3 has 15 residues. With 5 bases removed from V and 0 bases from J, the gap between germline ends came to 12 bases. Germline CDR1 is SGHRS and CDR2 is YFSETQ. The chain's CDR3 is CASSKTESSYNEQFF. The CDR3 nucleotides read TGCGCCAGCAGTAAGACAGAGAGCTCCTACAATGAGCAGTTCTTC.

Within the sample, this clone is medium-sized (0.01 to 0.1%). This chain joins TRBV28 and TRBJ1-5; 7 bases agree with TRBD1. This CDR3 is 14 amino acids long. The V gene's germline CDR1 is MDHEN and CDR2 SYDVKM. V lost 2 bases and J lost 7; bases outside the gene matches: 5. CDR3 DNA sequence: TGTGCCAGCAGTTTAGAACAGGGGATACAGCCCCAGCATTTT. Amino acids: CASSLEQGIQPQHF. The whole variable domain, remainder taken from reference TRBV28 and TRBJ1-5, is DVKVTQSSRYLVKRTGEKVFLECVQDMDHENMFWYRQDPGLGLRLIYFSYDVKMKEKGDIPEGYSVSREKKERFSLILESASTNQTSMYLCASSLEQGIQPQHFGDGTRLSIL.

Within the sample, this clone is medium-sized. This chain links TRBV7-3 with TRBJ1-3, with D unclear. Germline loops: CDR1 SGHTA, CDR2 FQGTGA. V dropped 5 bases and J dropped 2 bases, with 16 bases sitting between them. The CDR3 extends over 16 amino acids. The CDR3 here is CASSLSRLGTGNTIYF. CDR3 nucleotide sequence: TGTGCCAGCAGCCTAAGTAGATTGGGGACTGGAAACACCATATATTTT.

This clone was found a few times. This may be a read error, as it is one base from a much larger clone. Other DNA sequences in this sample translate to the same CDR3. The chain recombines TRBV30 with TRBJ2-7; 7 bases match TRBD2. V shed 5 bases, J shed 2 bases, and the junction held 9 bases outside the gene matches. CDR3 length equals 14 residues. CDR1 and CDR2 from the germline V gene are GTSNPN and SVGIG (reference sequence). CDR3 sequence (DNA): TGTGCCTGGGATAGACTAGCTGAAACCTACGAGCAGTACTTC. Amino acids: CAWDRLAETYEQYF. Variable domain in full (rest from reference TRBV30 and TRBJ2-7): SQTIHQWPATLVQPVGSPLSLECTVEGTSNPNLYWYRQAAGRGLQLLFYSVGIGQISSEVPQNLSASRPQDRQFILSSKKLLLSDSGFYLCAWDRLAETYEQYFGPGTRLTVT.

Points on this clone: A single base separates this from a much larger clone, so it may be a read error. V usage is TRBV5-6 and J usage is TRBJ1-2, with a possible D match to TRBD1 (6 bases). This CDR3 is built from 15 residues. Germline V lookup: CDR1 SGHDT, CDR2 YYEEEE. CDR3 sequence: CARSLAFRGAHGYTF. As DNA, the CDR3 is TGTGCCCGCAGCTTGGCCTTCAGGGGCGCACATGGCTACACCTTC.

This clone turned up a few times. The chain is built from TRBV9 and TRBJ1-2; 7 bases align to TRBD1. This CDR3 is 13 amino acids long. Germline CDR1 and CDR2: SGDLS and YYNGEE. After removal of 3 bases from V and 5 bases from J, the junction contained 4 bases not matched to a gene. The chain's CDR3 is CASSAGTAYGYTF. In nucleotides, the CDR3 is TGTGCCAGCAGCGCGGGGACAGCTTATGGCTACACCTTC.

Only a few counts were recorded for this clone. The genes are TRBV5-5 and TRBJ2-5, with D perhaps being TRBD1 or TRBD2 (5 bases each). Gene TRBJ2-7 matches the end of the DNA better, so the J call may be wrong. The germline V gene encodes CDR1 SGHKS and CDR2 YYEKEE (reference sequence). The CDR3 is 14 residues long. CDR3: CASSLRGDGYEQYF. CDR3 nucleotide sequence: TGTGCCAGCAGCTTGAGAGGGGACGGCTACGAGCAGTACTTC.

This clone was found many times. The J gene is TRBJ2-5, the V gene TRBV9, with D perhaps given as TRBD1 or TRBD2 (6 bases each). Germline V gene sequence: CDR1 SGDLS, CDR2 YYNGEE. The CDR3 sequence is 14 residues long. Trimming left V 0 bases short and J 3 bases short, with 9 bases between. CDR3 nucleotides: TGTGCCAGCAGCGTAGGGGGGGCAGAAGAGACCCAGTACTTC. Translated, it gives CASSVGGAEETQYF.

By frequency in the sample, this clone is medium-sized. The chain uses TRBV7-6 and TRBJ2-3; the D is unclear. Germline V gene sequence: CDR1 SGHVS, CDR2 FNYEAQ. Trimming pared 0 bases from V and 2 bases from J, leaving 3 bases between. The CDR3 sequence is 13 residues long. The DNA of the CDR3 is TGTGCCAGCAGCTTAGCGTACACAGATACGCAGTATTTT. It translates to CASSLAYTDTQYF.

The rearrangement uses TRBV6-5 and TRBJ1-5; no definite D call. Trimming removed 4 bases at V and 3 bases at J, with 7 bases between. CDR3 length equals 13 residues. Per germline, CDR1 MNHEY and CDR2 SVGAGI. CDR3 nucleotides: TGTGCCAGCAGTTTCGGTTCCAATCAGCCCCAGCATTTT. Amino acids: CASSFGSNQPQHF.

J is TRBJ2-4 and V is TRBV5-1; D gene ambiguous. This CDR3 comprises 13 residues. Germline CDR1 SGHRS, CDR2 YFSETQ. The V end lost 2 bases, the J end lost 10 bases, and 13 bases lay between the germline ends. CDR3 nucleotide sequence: TGCGCCAGCAGCTTCGGCCCCCATAGGATTCAGTACTTC. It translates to CASSFGPHRIQYF.

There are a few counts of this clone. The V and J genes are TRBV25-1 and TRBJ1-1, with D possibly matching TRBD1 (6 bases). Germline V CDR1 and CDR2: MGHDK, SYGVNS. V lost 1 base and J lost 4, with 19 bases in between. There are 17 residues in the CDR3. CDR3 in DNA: TGTGCCAGCAGTGAATCGGTTTCGAGGGGGGATGGCACTGAAGCTTTCTTT. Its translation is CASSESVSRGDGTEAFF.

CDR3 nucleotide sequence: TGTGCCAGCAGCTCCCTCGGGACGAACAGTTCACCCCTCCACTTT. It is translated as CASSSLGTNSSPLHF. The chain links TRBV11-2 to TRBJ1-6; possibly TRBD1 for D (5 bases). Germline lookup yields CDR1 SGHAT and CDR2 FQNNGV. The CDR3 covers 15 residues. Trimming left V 4 bases short and J 9 bases short, with 16 bases between.

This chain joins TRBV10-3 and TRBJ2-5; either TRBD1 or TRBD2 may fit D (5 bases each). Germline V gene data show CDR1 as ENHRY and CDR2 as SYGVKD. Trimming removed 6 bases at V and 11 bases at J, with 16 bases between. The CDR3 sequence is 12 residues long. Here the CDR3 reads CAISDWDVEQYF. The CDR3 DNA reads TGTGCCATCAGCGACTGGGACGTTGAGCAGTACTTC.

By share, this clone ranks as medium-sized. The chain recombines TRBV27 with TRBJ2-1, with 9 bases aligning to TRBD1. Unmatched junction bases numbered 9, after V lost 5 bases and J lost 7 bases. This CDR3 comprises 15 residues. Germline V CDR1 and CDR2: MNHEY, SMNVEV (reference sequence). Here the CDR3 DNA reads TGTGCCAGCAGTCCGCCGGGACAGGGAGGGAATGAGCAGTTCTTC. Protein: CASSPPGQGGNEQFF.

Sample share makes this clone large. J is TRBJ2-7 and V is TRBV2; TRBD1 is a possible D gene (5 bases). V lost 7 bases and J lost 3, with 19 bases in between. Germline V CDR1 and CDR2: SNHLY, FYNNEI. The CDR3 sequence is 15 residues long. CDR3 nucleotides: TGTGCCAGCACCCTGATGACAGTGGAAAACTACGAGCAGTACTTC. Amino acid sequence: CASTLMTVENYEQYF.

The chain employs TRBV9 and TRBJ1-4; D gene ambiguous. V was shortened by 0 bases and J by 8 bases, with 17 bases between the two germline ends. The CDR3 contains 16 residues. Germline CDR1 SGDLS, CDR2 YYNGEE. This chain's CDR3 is CASSVGDRVIYEKLFF. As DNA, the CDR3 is TGTGCCAGCAGCGTAGGAGACCGGGTCATTTACGAAAAACTGTTTTTT. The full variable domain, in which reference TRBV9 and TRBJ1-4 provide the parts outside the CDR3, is DSGVTQTPKHLITATGQRVTLRCSPRSGDLSVYWYQQSLDQGLQFLIQYYNGEERAKGNILERFSAQQFPDLHSELNLSSLELGDSALYFCASSVGDRVIYEKLFFGSGTQLSVL.

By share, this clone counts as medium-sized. CDR3 coding DNA: TGTGCCAGCAGTGGGGTCGGCTACGAGCAGTACTTC. Its protein product is CASSGVGYEQYF. The J gene is TRBJ2-7, the V gene TRBV6-1; D not certain. The V end lost 4 bases, the J end lost 3 bases, and 7 bases lay between the germline ends. Germline assignment: CDR1 MNHNS and CDR2 SASEGT. CDR3 length: 12 amino acids.

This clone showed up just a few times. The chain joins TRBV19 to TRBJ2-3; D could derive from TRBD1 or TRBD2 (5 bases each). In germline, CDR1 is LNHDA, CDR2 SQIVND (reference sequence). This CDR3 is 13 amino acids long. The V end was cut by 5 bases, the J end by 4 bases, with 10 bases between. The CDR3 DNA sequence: TGTGCCAGTAGTTGGGGGTACCCAGATACGCAGTATTTT. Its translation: CASSWGYPDTQYF.

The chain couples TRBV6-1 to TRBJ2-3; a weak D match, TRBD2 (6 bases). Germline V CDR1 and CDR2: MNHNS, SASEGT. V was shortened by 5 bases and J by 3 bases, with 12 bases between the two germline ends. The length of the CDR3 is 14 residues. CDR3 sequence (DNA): TGTGCCAGCAGTTATCTAGCGATAACAGATACGCAGTATTTT. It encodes CASSYLAITDTQYF.

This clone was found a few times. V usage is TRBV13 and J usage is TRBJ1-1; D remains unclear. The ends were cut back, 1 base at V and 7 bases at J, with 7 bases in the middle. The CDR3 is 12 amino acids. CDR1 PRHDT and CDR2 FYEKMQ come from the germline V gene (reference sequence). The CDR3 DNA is TGTGCCAGCAGCTTAGTAAGCGGTGAAGCTTTCTTT. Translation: CASSLVSGEAFF.

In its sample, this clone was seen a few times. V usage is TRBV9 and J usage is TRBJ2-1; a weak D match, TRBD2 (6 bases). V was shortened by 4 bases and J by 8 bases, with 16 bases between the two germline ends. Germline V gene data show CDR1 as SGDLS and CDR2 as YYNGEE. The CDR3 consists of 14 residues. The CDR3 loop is CASSPGSPSDEQFF. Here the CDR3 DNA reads TGTGCCAGCAGCCCAGGCTCCCCTAGCGATGAGCAGTTCTTC.

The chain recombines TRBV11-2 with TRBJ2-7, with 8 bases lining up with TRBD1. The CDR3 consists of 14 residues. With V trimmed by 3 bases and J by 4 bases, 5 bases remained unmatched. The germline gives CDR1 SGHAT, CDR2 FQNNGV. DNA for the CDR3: TGTGCCAGCAGCTTGACAGGGGCGGGGTACGAGCAGTACTTC. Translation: CASSLTGAGYEQYF. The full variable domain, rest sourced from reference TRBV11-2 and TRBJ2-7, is EAGVAQSPRYKIIEKRQSVAFWCNPISGHATLYWYQQILGQGPKLLIQFQNNGVVDDSQLPKDRFSAERLKGVDSTLKIQPAKLEDSAVYLCASSLTGAGYEQYFGPGTRLTVT.

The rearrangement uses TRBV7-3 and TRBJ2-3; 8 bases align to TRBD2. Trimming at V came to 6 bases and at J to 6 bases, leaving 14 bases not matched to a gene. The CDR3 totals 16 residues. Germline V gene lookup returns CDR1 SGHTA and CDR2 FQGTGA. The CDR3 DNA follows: TGTGCCAGCAGGTACCCGCCGGCGGGGGGCGGGGATACGCAGTATTTT. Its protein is CASRYPPAGGGDTQYF.

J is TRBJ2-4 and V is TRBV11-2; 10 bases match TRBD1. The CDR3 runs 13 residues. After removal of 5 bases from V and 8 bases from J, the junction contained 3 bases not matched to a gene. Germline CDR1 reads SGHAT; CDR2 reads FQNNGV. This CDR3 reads CASSIGQGDIQYF. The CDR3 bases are TGTGCCAGCAGCATTGGACAGGGGGACATTCAGTACTTC. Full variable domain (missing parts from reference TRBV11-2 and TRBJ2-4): EAGVAQSPRYKIIEKRQSVAFWCNPISGHATLYWYQQILGQGPKLLIQFQNNGVVDDSQLPKDRFSAERLKGVDSTLKIQPAKLEDSAVYLCASSIGQGDIQYFGAGTRLSVL.

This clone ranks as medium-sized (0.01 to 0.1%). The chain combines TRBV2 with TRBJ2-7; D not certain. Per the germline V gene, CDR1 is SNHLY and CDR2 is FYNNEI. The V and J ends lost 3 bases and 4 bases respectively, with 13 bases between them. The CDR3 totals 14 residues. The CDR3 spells CASSDNPPAYEQYF. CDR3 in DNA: TGTGCCAGCAGTGATAACCCCCCGGCGTACGAGCAGTACTTC.

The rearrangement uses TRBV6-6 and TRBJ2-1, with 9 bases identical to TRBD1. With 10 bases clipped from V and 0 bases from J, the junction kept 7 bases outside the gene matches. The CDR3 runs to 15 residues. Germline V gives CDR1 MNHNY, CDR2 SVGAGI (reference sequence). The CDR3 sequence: CATNTGGSSYNEQFF. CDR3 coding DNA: TGTGCCACCAATACAGGGGGCAGCTCCTACAATGAGCAGTTCTTC.

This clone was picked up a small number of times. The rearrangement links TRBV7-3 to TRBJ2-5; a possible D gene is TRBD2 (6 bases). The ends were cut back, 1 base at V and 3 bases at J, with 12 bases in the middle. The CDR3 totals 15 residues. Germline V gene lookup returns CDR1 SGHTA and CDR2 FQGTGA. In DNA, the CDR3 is TGTGCCAGCAGCTTAATCAGTTGGGGGGAAGAGACCCAGTACTTC. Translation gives CASSLISWGEETQYF.